This T cell receptor beta chain was captured by sequencing in a study of CD8 T cells in Susac syndrome. With 6 bases removed from V and 6 bases from J, the gap between germline ends came to 8 bases. CDR1 is SGHVS, CDR2 FQNEAQ, per germline. The CDR3 consists of 12 residues. About 0.5 to 1 ug RNA was reverse transcribed with random hexamers. Amplification of TCR beta CDR3 by immunoSEQ multiplex PCR spanned 54 Vbeta and 13 Jbeta. A single record per CDR3 protein comes from TCRdb applying MiXCR to the immunoSEQ multiplex PCR reads. The sample records approximately 230,000 distinct CDR3 sequences, 80% to 95% being singletons.

The sequencing sample was made of CD4+ T cells from PBMCs. The origin of this receptor is a human donor with multiple sclerosis. The V call is TRBV7-8, the J call TRBJ2-2, with no clear D. The CDR3 region has the DNA TGTGCCAGCAGACGGACCGCCGGGGAGCTGTTTTTT. It specifies CASRRTAGELFF. Based on the CDR3 plus reference TRBV7-8 and TRBJ2-2, the full variable domain is GAGVSQSPRYKVAKRGQDVALRCDPISGHVSLFWYQQALGQGPEFLTYFQNEAQLDKSGLPSDRFFAERPEGSVSTLKIQRTQQEDSAVYLCASRRTAGELFFGEGSRLTVL.